Presented here are 14 T cell receptor beta chains from one specimen sequenced in a study of cytomegalovirus exposure and HLA in healthy donors. PCR primers comprised 60 Vbeta and 13 Jbeta primers. TCRdb keeps only in-frame clones here, not all; method: immunoSEQ multiplex PCR. The sample consists of about 130,000 clones, about 86% of them appearing once. The sequencing sample was made of PBMCs. The receptor set was obtained from a man aged 18 to 30 in good health and CMV-seronegative.

As to this clone: An end of the junction differs from the germline gene, which may be a read error. V gene TRBV4-1 combines with J gene TRBJ1-4; a possible D gene is TRBD1 (5 bases). Germline V CDR1 and CDR2: MGHRA, YSYEKL. The CDR3 sequence is 14 residues long. Written as DNA, the CDR3 is TGCGCCAGCAGCCAAGTGGACACTAAGGAAAAACTGTTTTTT. Translated, it gives CASSQVDTKEKLFF.

The rearrangement joins TRBV7-2 to TRBJ2-7, with 7 bases matching TRBD1. This CDR3 comprises 14 residues. CDR1 is SGHTA, CDR2 FQGNSA, per germline. J was trimmed by 3 bases and V by 4 bases; bases with no gene match: 6. For the CDR3, the DNA is TGTGCCAGCAGCTCACCCCGACAGGGCTACGAGCAGTACTTC. Translated, it gives CASSSPRQGYEQYF.

The V and J genes are TRBV7-2 and TRBJ1-6; D gene unclear. The CDR3 runs 14 residues. V lost 1 base, J lost 7 bases, and 8 bases lay in between. Germline CDR1 is SGHTA and CDR2 is FQGNSA. CDR3 sequence: CASSLVGENSPLHF. Written as DNA, the CDR3 is TGTGCCAGCAGCTTAGTCGGGGAGAATTCACCCCTCCACTTT.

The rearrangement joins TRBV18 to TRBJ2-1; TRBD1 aligns across 7 bases. The germline V gene has CDR1 KGHSH and CDR2 LQKENI. The CDR3 consists of 16 residues. J was trimmed by 2 bases and V by 3 bases; bases with no gene match: 7. The chain's CDR3 is CASSPGDRPPYNEQFF. The CDR3 region has the DNA TGTGCCAGCTCACCGGGGGACAGACCCCCCTACAATGAGCAGTTCTTC.

V is TRBV10-1 and J is TRBJ2-2; D ambiguous. The length of the CDR3 is 13 residues. The V and J ends lost 8 bases and 6 bases respectively, with 13 bases between them. Germline lookup yields CDR1 WNHNN and CDR2 SYGVQD (reference sequence). CDR3 DNA: TGCGCCAGCTCACCCTTGAGGTCCGGGGAGCTGTTTTTT. Translating gives CASSPLRSGELFF.

The chain carries TRBV12-5 and TRBJ2-1; tentative D call: TRBD2 (7 bases). Germline CDR1 LGHNT, CDR2 FRNRAP. With 0 bases removed from V and 4 bases from J, the gap between germline ends came to 16 bases. The CDR3 runs 17 residues. CDR3 bases: TGTGCTAGTGGTTTGGTACAGGGAGCGGGGCTGTACAATGAGCAGTTCTTC. As protein: CASGLVQGAGLYNEQFF.

V is TRBV4-1 and J is TRBJ1-2, with 7 bases that match TRBD1. There are 16 residues in the CDR3. J lost 5 bases, V lost 3 bases, and 12 bases had no gene match. The germline V gene encodes CDR1 MGHRA and CDR2 YSYEKL. The CDR3 region is CASSQGRGDILYGYTF. DNA for the CDR3: TGCGCCAGCAGCCAGGGCAGGGGGGACATCCTATATGGCTACACCTTC.

The chain links TRBV7-2 to TRBJ1-5; D not certain. V lost 7 bases, J lost 0 bases, and 10 bases lay in between. There are 14 residues in the CDR3. Germline V gene data show CDR1 as SGHTA and CDR2 as FQGNSA. CDR3 amino acids: CASMTRDSNQPQHF. CDR3 in DNA: TGTGCCAGCATGACGAGGGATAGCAATCAGCCCCAGCATTTT.

The chain couples TRBV6-5 to TRBJ1-3; D is undetermined. From germline, CDR1 is MNHEY and CDR2 SVGAGI. V gave up 2 bases and J gave up 4 bases, with 9 bases separating them. This CDR3 contains 14 residues. CDR3 DNA sequence: TGTGCCAGCAGTTACAAGCAAATAGGAAACACCATATATTTT. As protein: CASSYKQIGNTIYF.

The rearrangement uses TRBV29-1 and TRBJ2-1; 9 nucleotides match TRBD2. This CDR3 is 14 amino acids long. The germline V gene encodes CDR1 SQVTM and CDR2 ANQGSEA. Losses at the gene ends were 3 bases for V and 4 bases for J; bases not matched to a gene: 4. The CDR3 reads CSVDRAGGYNEQFF. The CDR3 DNA reads TGCAGCGTTGACCGTGCGGGGGGGTACAATGAGCAGTTCTTC.

This clone occurred a few times. The chain carries TRBV27 and TRBJ2-2, with D hard to call. V was clipped by 3 bases and J by 0 bases, with 8 bases between them. The CDR3 extends over 15 amino acids. CDR1 and CDR2 (germline): MNHEY, SMNVEV (reference sequence). CDR3 in amino acids: CASSFLQTNTGELFF. Written as DNA, the CDR3 is TGTGCCAGCAGTTTCTTACAGACGAACACCGGGGAGCTGTTTTTT.

V gene TRBV5-4 combines with J gene TRBJ1-1; 7 bases fit TRBD1. Germline assignment: CDR1 SGHNT and CDR2 YYREEE (reference sequence). V shed 1 base, J shed 1 base, and the junction held 4 bases outside the gene matches. The CDR3 consists of 15 residues. CDR3 in amino acids: CASSLSGTANTEAFF. In DNA, the CDR3 is TGTGCCAGCAGCTTGTCCGGGACAGCGAACACTGAAGCTTTCTTT.

The chain couples TRBV27 to TRBJ1-6; possible D gene TRBD1, 6 bases. CDR3 length: 14 amino acids. From germline, CDR1 is MNHEY and CDR2 SMNVEV (reference sequence). The V end lost 0 bases, the J end lost 7 bases, and 7 bases lay between the germline ends. The DNA of the CDR3 is TGTGCCAGCAGTTTATCCGACAGGAATTCACCCCTCCACTTT. Amino acid sequence: CASSLSDRNSPLHF.

This clone was detected a few times. The chain couples TRBV5-8 to TRBJ1-1, with D possibly matching TRBD1 (5 bases). V was cut by 1 base and J by 2 bases, with 9 bases left in between. The CDR3 sequence is 14 residues long. Germline CDR1 and CDR2: SGHTS and YDEGEE. Written as DNA, the CDR3 is TGTGCCAGCAGCTTGCGGCAGGGTAACACTGAAGCTTTCTTT. Residues: CASSLRQGNTEAFF.